The 30 T cell receptor beta chains reported below all come from one sample, sequenced in a study of T-cell reconstitution after alpha-beta-depleted transplantation in children. The TCRbeta library incorporated unique molecular identifiers. TCRdb fed the PCR reads into MiXCR, producing one record per CDR3 protein. The table shows about 610,000 distinct CDR3 sequences, with roughly 10% occurring only once. Here the sequenced sample was PBMCs from the stem cell graft donor, taken from the stem cell graft. The receptors originated from a human donor who donated a stem cell graft to a child with acute myeloid leukemia.

The chain combines TRBV12-3 or TRBV12-4 with TRBJ2-2, with unresolved D. The V end was cut by 8 bases, the J end by 6 bases, with 13 bases between. CDR3 length equals 13 residues. The CDR3 DNA follows: TGTGCCAGCGTGGTGCAAGAGGCCGGGGAGCTGTTTTTT. It translates to CASVVQEAGELFF.

This clonotype was detected only a few times. The V gene is TRBV6-2 or TRBV6-3, the J gene TRBJ2-5, with D possibly being TRBD2 (6 bases). The CDR3 has 11 amino acids. CDR1 is MNHEY and CDR2 is SVGEGT in the germline V gene. CDR3 in DNA: TGTGCTCAGCGGGTCCAAGAGACCCAGTACTTC. Translating it yields CAQRVQETQYF.

This clonotype was detected once. The J gene is TRBJ2-7, the V gene TRBV5-1; D perhaps matches TRBD2 (6 bases). The CDR3 runs 16 residues. The V end lost 3 bases, the J end lost 0 bases, and 16 bases lay between the germline ends. The germline V gene encodes CDR1 SGHRS and CDR2 YFSETQ. CDR3 DNA sequence: TGCGCCAGCAGCTCCCGCGGGACGGCAAGCTCCTACGAGCAGTACTTC. This translates into CASSSRGTASSYEQYF.

This clonotype has at least ten counts. The CDR3 loop reads CASSQEGSGRANEQFF. The CDR3 DNA sequence: TGTGCCAGCAGCCAGGAAGGTAGCGGGAGGGCCAATGAGCAGTTCTTC. V usage is TRBV4-2 and J usage is TRBJ2-1; TRBD2 agrees at 11 bases. Looked up from germline, CDR1 is LGHNA and CDR2 is YNFKEQ. V was clipped by 3 bases and J by 6 bases; unmatched bases: 7. The CDR3 loop spans 16 amino acids.

The gene calls are TRBV28 and TRBJ2-7, with D perhaps matching TRBD2 (5 bases). The length of the CDR3 is 12 residues. V was shortened by 6 bases and J by 9 bases, with 15 bases between the two germline ends. CDR1 is MDHEN, CDR2 SYDVKM, per germline. CDR3 sequence: CASSQLGKGQYF. CDR3 bases: TGTGCCAGCAGCCAACTAGGGAAGGGGCAGTACTTC.

V gene TRBV29-1 combines with J gene TRBJ1-4, with 7 nucleotides matching TRBD1. The germline CDR1 and CDR2 sequences are SQVTM and ANQGSEA. The CDR3 runs to 14 residues. J was trimmed by 7 bases and V by 4 bases; bases with no gene match: 9. The DNA for the CDR3 is TGCAGCGTTGCAGAGGGGGCAAGTGGTGAAAAACTGTTTTTT. It yields the protein CSVAEGASGEKLFF.

This clonotype was observed a handful of times. The CDR3 reads CASSLEASGQGDTQYF. The CDR3 nucleotides read TGTGCCAGCAGCTTAGAGGCTAGCGGGCAGGGAGATACGCAGTATTTT. This chain links TRBV7-6 with TRBJ2-3, with TRBD2 matching 8 bases. Germline assignment: CDR1 SGHVS and CDR2 FNYEAQ. V was clipped by 1 base and J by 5 bases; unmatched bases: 8. The CDR3 is 16 residues long.

This rearrangement joins TRBV18 to TRBJ2-1; no clear D gene. CDR1 is KGHSH, CDR2 LQKENI, per germline. V was cut by 8 bases and J by 0 bases, with 14 bases left in between. This CDR3 has 15 amino acids. The CDR3 sequence: CASHGIRVSYNEQFF. In DNA, the CDR3 is TGTGCCAGCCACGGAATAAGAGTCTCCTACAATGAGCAGTTCTTC.

This clonotype showed up just a few times. The J gene is TRBJ2-1, the V gene TRBV29-1, with D maybe TRBD1 (5 bases). This CDR3 comprises 14 residues. Trimming shortened V by 6 bases and J by 8 bases, and 20 bases separated the two germline ends. CDR1 SQVTM and CDR2 ANQGSEA come from the germline V gene. The CDR3 DNA is TGCAGCGTAAAGGAGCTGCCAGGGATCGATGAGCAGTTCTTC. Encoded protein: CSVKELPGIDEQFF.

This clonotype was counted many times. The chain links TRBV20-1 to TRBJ2-4; maybe TRBD1 (5 bases). Germline loops: CDR1 DFQATT, CDR2 SNEGSKA (reference sequence). Trimming stripped 2 bases from V and 3 bases from J, with 8 bases between. The CDR3 runs to 13 residues. CDR3 DNA: TGCAGTGCTAGACAGGGTAGCAAAAACATTCAGTACTTC. Translating it yields CSARQGSKNIQYF.

This clonotype was seen more than once but under ten times. The chain carries TRBV29-1 and TRBJ2-3, with D possibly being TRBD1 or TRBD2 (5 bases each). Germline V gene lookup returns CDR1 SQVTM and CDR2 ANQGSEA. V lost 3 bases, J lost 13 bases, and 11 bases lay in between. This CDR3 contains 10 residues. The chain's CDR3 is CSVDSGQKYF. The DNA of the CDR3 is TGCAGCGTTGACTCGGGGCAGAAGTATTTT.

The chain recombines TRBV25-1 with TRBJ2-7; weak D call: TRBD2 (6 bases). The CDR3 totals 17 residues. CDR1 MGHDK and CDR2 SYGVNS come from the germline V gene. V was clipped by 5 bases and J by 5 bases, with 25 bases between them. The CDR3, as DNA: TGTGCCAGCAGTTCGTCCTGGGCGGGGCCCACGGGCCACGAGCAGTACTTC. Translating gives CASSSSWAGPTGHEQYF.

The sample holds many counts of this clonotype. In DNA form, the CDR3 reads TGCGCCAGCAGCCAGACCGGTGACAGGGTGACCTACGAGCAGTACTTC. Its translation: CASSQTGDRVTYEQYF. This sequence joins TRBV5-1 and TRBJ2-7; 7 bases fit TRBD1. V was pared by 4 bases and J by 2 bases, with 12 bases of the junction left unmatched. The CDR3 consists of 16 residues. CDR1 is SGHRS, CDR2 YFSETQ, per germline.

The chain couples TRBV20-1 to TRBJ1-2; weak D call: TRBD1 (6 bases). Trimming left V 6 bases short and J 0 bases short, with 17 bases between. The CDR3 length is 15 residues. Germline V gene lookup returns CDR1 DFQATT and CDR2 SNEGSKA (reference sequence). The CDR3 loop is CSASRTDVPNYGYTF. CDR3 bases: TGCAGTGCCTCCCGGACAGACGTCCCTAACTATGGCTACACCTTC.

This clonotype has more than one count but fewer than ten. The rearrangement uses TRBV5-5 and TRBJ2-3; no clear D gene. The V end lost 0 bases, the J end lost 6 bases, and 8 bases lay between the germline ends. This CDR3 has 13 residues. Germline V lookup: CDR1 SGHKS, CDR2 YYEKEE (reference sequence). This CDR3 reads CASSLEASDTQYF. CDR3 sequence (DNA): TGTGCCAGCAGCTTGGAGGCGTCCGATACGCAGTATTTT.

This clonotype was recorded a few times. The chain employs TRBV29-1 and TRBJ2-3, with TRBD2 identical over 14 bases. CDR1 SQVTM and CDR2 ANQGSEA come from the germline V gene. Trimming took 6 bases from V and 6 from J; bases not matched to a gene: 2. This CDR3 has 13 amino acids. The CDR3 nucleotides read TGCAGCGTCGGACTAGCGGGAGGCGATACGCAGTATTTT. Protein product: CSVGLAGGDTQYF.

This chain uses TRBV12-3 or TRBV12-4 with TRBJ1-6; perhaps TRBD1 as D (5 bases). CDR3 length: 13 amino acids. Trimming took off 5 bases at V and 9 bases at J, with 11 bases between the two ends. The CDR3 sequence: CASSRDPASPLHF. CDR3 DNA sequence: TGTGCCAGCAGTAGGGACCCCGCTTCACCCCTCCACTTT.

There are a few counts of this clonotype. J is TRBJ2-7 and V is TRBV29-1; perhaps TRBD2 as D (7 bases). Germline CDR1 SQVTM, CDR2 ANQGSEA. The CDR3 sequence is 13 residues long. Trimming left V 7 bases short and J 0 bases short, with 13 bases between. CDR3 nucleotide sequence: TGCAGCGCAGGGGAGGGAAGCTCCTACGAGCAGTACTTC. Amino acid sequence: CSAGEGSSYEQYF.

The J gene is TRBJ2-1, the V gene TRBV18, with D perhaps TRBD2 (6 bases). Germline V CDR1 and CDR2: KGHSH, LQKENI. The CDR3 is 19 amino acids. V was clipped by 2 bases and J by 3 bases, with 23 bases between them. CDR3 nucleotides: TGTGCCAGCTCACCAGGGGAATTCGTCGGGGGAGTGGGCTACAATGAGCAGTTCTTC. Translated, it gives CASSPGEFVGGVGYNEQFF.

The rearrangement links TRBV20-1 to TRBJ1-6; 7 positions match TRBD1. Trimming cost V 1 base and J 7 bases; bases outside gene matches: 4. The germline V gene has CDR1 DFQATT and CDR2 SNEGSKA (reference sequence). The CDR3 totals 14 residues. CDR3 residues: CSARAGQLNSPLHF. The DNA of the CDR3 is TGCAGTGCTAGAGCGGGACAGCTCAATTCACCCCTCCACTTT.

The V and J genes are TRBV5-1 and TRBJ1-2; 8 bases map to TRBD1. With 4 bases clipped from V and 4 bases from J, the junction kept 9 bases outside the gene matches. Looked up from germline, CDR1 is SGHRS and CDR2 is YFSETQ. The CDR3 has 15 residues. Here the CDR3 DNA reads TGCGCCAGCAGCCCCGGGACAGGTCAAGCCTATGGCTACACCTTC. Protein sequence: CASSPGTGQAYGYTF.

The V and J genes are TRBV30 and TRBJ2-3, with D maybe TRBD1 (5 bases). Trimming took 0 bases from V and 5 from J, leaving 15 bases between them. Germline assignment: CDR1 GTSNPN and CDR2 SVGIG (reference sequence). CDR3 length equals 15 residues. This chain's CDR3 is CAWSVGSGKGDTQYF. CDR3 nucleotide sequence: TGTGCCTGGAGTGTAGGATCAGGGAAGGGAGATACGCAGTATTTT.

This clonotype was seen more than once but under ten times. The chain uses TRBV27 and TRBJ2-4; 7 bases match TRBD2. This CDR3 is built from 16 residues. V shed 2 bases, J shed 1 base, and the junction held 5 bases outside the gene matches. The germline V gene has CDR1 MNHEY and CDR2 SMNVEV (reference sequence). CDR3 nucleotides: TGTGCCAGCAGTTTAAGCGGGGCGGGGGCCAAAAACATTCAGTACTTC. Its translation is CASSLSGAGAKNIQYF.

Only a few counts were recorded for this clonotype. V usage is TRBV11-2 and J usage is TRBJ2-3; D is unresolved. The CDR3 consists of 16 residues. Germline CDR1 SGHAT, CDR2 FQNNGV. Trimming stripped 5 bases from V and 0 bases from J, with 15 bases between. The CDR3 DNA follows: TGTGCCAGCAGCCATTACTTACATCCGAGCACAGATACGCAGTATTTT. It is translated as CASSHYLHPSTDTQYF.

This chain connects TRBV20-1 to TRBJ1-5, with TRBD1 as a possible D gene (5 bases). CDR1 DFQATT and CDR2 SNEGSKA come from the germline V gene (reference sequence). The CDR3 consists of 15 residues. V was cut by 2 bases and J by 0 bases, with 11 bases left in between. DNA of the CDR3: TGCAGTGCTAGAAACAGGAGTAATAGCAATCAGCCCCAGCATTTT. This encodes CSARNRSNSNQPQHF.

The table lists this clonotype with many counts. This chain links TRBV4-2 with TRBJ2-5; D uncertain. Trimming took off 4 bases at V and 4 bases at J, with 10 bases between the two ends. CDR3 length: 13 amino acids. The germline gives CDR1 LGHNA, CDR2 YNFKEQ. The CDR3: CASSPNLGETQYF. Written as DNA, the CDR3 is TGTGCCAGCAGCCCCAATCTAGGAGAGACCCAGTACTTC.

The CDR3 DNA is TGTGCCAGCAGTTTATTAGGTCTGACTAGCGGAAAGAGCTCCTACGAGCAGTACTTC. Its translation is CASSLLGLTSGKSSYEQYF. The chain employs TRBV28 and TRBJ2-7, with TRBD2 matching over 9 bases. The germline gives CDR1 MDHEN, CDR2 SYDVKM. Unmatched junction bases numbered 13, after V lost 1 base and J lost 0 bases. There are 19 residues in the CDR3.

Only a few counts were recorded for this clonotype. The V and J genes are TRBV28 and TRBJ1-1; D call uncertain. CDR1 and CDR2 (germline): MDHEN, SYDVKM. Trimming removed 9 bases from V and 1 base from J, with 18 bases in between. The CDR3 covers 15 residues. The CDR3 here is CASSASGEGNTEAFF. CDR3 DNA: TGTGCCAGTTCAGCTTCCGGGGAGGGGAACACTGAAGCTTTCTTT.

In this sample, this clonotype turned up a few times. The chain links TRBV24-1 to TRBJ2-1, with D unresolved. The germline V and J ends were trimmed by 5 bases and 7 bases, with 5 bases remaining between them. The CDR3 covers 11 residues. Germline V gene sequence: CDR1 KGHDR, CDR2 SFDVKD. In DNA, the CDR3 is TGTGCCACCAGTGGGTGGAATGAGCAGTTCTTC. Translated: CATSGWNEQFF.

The sample holds many counts of this clonotype. This rearrangement joins TRBV6-5 to TRBJ2-1, with 8 bases matching TRBD2. Germline V gene sequence: CDR1 MNHEY, CDR2 SVGAGI. The CDR3 is 15 residues long. Trimming removed 6 bases from V and 0 bases from J; junction bases left unmatched: 4. The CDR3 coding sequence is TGTGCCAGCAGCCCCGGGGGGGACTCCTACAATGAGCAGTTCTTC. This encodes CASSPGGDSYNEQFF.